This passage covers 17 T cell receptor beta chains from one sample sequenced in a study of tumor and adjacent non-tumor tissue in lung cancer. This sample's RNA came from whole unsorted tissue. The normal lung tissue was taken more than 3 cm from the tumor edge. A modified ARM-PCR protocol with three rounds of nested PCR amplified TCRbeta. TCRdb passed the multiplex PCR reads through MiXCR, listing each CDR3 protein once. The profile shows approximately 100,000 distinct CDR3 sequences, over 55% of them singletons. The specimen sequenced was distant non-tumor lung tissue. These receptor sequences come from a man younger than 40 with non-small cell lung cancer.

Of note for this clonotype: This likely comes from a read error, as the CDR3 has no conserved phenylalanine or tryptophan at its end. The rearrangement links TRBV12-3 or TRBV12-4 to TRBJ2-7, with TRBD1 matching 9 bases. The J segment lost 5 bases and the V segment lost 6 bases, leaving 8 bases of the junction unmatched. The length of the CDR3 is 14 residues. CDR3 DNA: TGTGCCAGCAGCCGGACAGGGGCCTCTAACGAGCAGTACTTA. Protein: CASSRTGASNEQYL.

CDR3 sequence (DNA): TGTGCCAGCAGCCCAGTTCCTTGGGCCAGTCAAGAGACCCAGTACTTC. Amino acid sequence: CASSPVPWASQETQYF. The chain links TRBV7-9 to TRBJ2-5; no firm D call. Per the germline V gene, CDR1 is SEHNR and CDR2 is FQNEAQ (reference sequence). V was pared by 5 bases and J by 2 bases, with 18 bases between. The CDR3 extends over 16 amino acids. The variable domain in full, with the rest retrieved from reference TRBV7-9 and TRBJ2-5, is DTGVSQNPRHKITKRGQNVTFRCDPISEHNRLYWYRQTLGQGPEFLTYFQNEAQLEKSRLLSDRFSAERPKGSFSTLEIQRTEQGDSAMYLCASSPVPWASQETQYFGPGTRLLVL.

In the case of this clonotype: A much larger clone differs from this one at a single base, so this may be a read error. Likely a read error: the CDR3 ends without its conserved phenylalanine or tryptophan. The CDR3 region is CASRFLGDEQFI. The CDR3 DNA reads as TGTGCCAGCAGGTTCCTTGGGGATGAGCAGTTCATC. The rearrangement joins TRBV6-2 or TRBV6-3 to TRBJ2-1; D remains ambiguous. V was pared by 6 bases and J by 8 bases, with 11 bases between. Germline CDR1 MNHEY, CDR2 SVGEGT. CDR3 length: 12 amino acids.

About this clonotype itself: The junction shows a germline mismatch at one end, possibly a read error. The chain combines TRBV6-5 with TRBJ2-7; D not certain. The length of the CDR3 is 16 residues. From germline, CDR1 is MNHEY and CDR2 SVGAGI. The CDR3 is CTSSYGSSLSSHEQYF. The CDR3 DNA follows: TGTACCAGCAGTTACGGCAGTAGTTTGAGCTCCCACGAGCAGTACTTC.

The chain joins TRBV6-2 or TRBV6-3 to TRBJ2-7; D is uncertain. The CDR3 length is 11 residues. V lost 0 bases and J 9 bases, leaving 6 bases between the germline ends. Per the germline V gene, CDR1 is MNHEY and CDR2 is SVGEGT. The CDR3 coding sequence is TGTGCCAGCAGTTACTCGGATGGGCAGTACTTC. Its translation: CASSYSDGQYF.

A remark on this clonotype: This may be a read error, as it is one base from a much larger clone. The rearrangement links TRBV11-2 to TRBJ2-7; D perhaps matches TRBD2 (5 bases). The CDR3 length is 15 residues. Germline V gene data show CDR1 as SGHAT and CDR2 as FQNNGV. The CDR3 reads CTSSLGDGASYEQYF. The CDR3 DNA reads TGTACCAGCAGCTTGGGAGACGGAGCCAGCTACGAGCAGTACTTC.

A remark on this clonotype: The junction differs from germline at one of its ends, possibly a read error. The chain uses TRBV6-6 and TRBJ2-6; D possibly corresponds to TRBD1 (5 bases). Germline V lookup: CDR1 MNHNY, CDR2 SVGAGI (reference sequence). This CDR3 spans 16 amino acids. The CDR3 loop reads CASTSRTATGANILTF. CDR3 bases: TGTGCCAGCACCTCTAGGACGGCTACTGGGGCCAACATCCTGACTTTC.

The chain employs TRBV4-1 and TRBJ1-6, with D unclear. Between the trimmed V and J ends, which lost 3 bases and 10 bases, there was a span of 10 bases. Germline-derived CDR1 and CDR2 are MGHRA and YSYEKL. CDR3 length: 13 residues. The CDR3 nucleotides read TGCGCCAGCAGCCAGCGCGCGGGATCACCCCTCCACTTT. Residues: CASSQRAGSPLHF.

Points on this clonotype: Since a much larger clone is just one base distant, this may be a read error. The genes are TRBV4-3 and TRBJ1-2, with D hard to call. Germline V CDR1 and CDR2: LGHNA, YSLEER. CDR3 size: 13 residues. CDR3 DNA sequence: TGCGCCAGCAGCCAAGAGGAAAACTATGGCTACATCTTC. This encodes CASSQEENYGYIF.

This chain joins TRBV11-2 and TRBJ1-1, with D possibly being TRBD1 (6 bases). This CDR3 is built from 13 residues. CDR1 and CDR2 from the germline V gene are SGHAT and FQNNGV. Trimming pared 4 bases from V and 13 bases from J, leaving 19 bases between. The CDR3 reads CASSSRGQGPIFF. The CDR3, as DNA: TGTGCCAGCAGCTCACGGGGGCAGGGTCCCATTTTCTTT.

This clonotype has just one count. The conserved closing phenylalanine or tryptophan is absent in this CDR3, likely reflecting a read error. V is TRBV12-3 or TRBV12-4 and J is TRBJ2-7; 7 bases fit TRBD2. CDR3 length: 13 amino acids. CDR3 DNA sequence: TGTGCCAGCAGCTTAGGTGGGAGGGCCGAGCAGTACTCC. Amino acid sequence: CASSLGGRAEQYS.

Comments on this clonotype: One junction end does not reproduce the germline sequence, and a read error may be involved. This chain links TRBV18 with TRBJ2-2; maybe TRBD2 (5 bases). Germline V gene sequence: CDR1 KGHSH, CDR2 LQKENI. The CDR3 consists of 12 residues. The CDR3 bases are TGCGCCAGCTCACCGTATCTCGGGGAGCTGTTATTT. Protein product: CASSPYLGELLF.

Regarding this clonotype: It is likely a read error, because the conserved phenylalanine at the end of the CDR3 is missing. The V gene is TRBV5-1, the J gene TRBJ2-3, with 13 bases identical to TRBD2. This CDR3 is 19 amino acids long. The germline V gene has CDR1 SGHRS and CDR2 YFSETQ. V shed 3 bases and J 0 bases; nucleotides not matched to a gene: 10. The CDR3 nucleotides are TGCGCCAGCAGCTCGGCCCTGACTAGCGGGGGGATTAGCACAGATACGCAGTATCTT. Translated, it gives CASSSALTSGGISTDTQYL.

This clonotype occurred many times. The chain is built from TRBV6-5 and TRBJ2-7; D is possibly TRBD1 or TRBD2 (6 bases each). The germline V and J ends were trimmed by 8 bases and 3 bases, with 14 bases remaining between them. Germline CDR1 MNHEY, CDR2 SVGAGI. This CDR3 has 13 residues. In DNA form, the CDR3 reads TGTGCCAGCGGCCGGGGGCAGTACTACGAGCAGTACTTC. Its translation is CASGRGQYYEQYF.

With respect to this clonotype: Germline is not matched at one junction end, which may reflect a read error. The chain has TRBV5-4 and TRBJ1-2, with a possible D match to TRBD1 (6 bases). Germline CDR1 SGHNT, CDR2 YYREEE (reference sequence). This CDR3 comprises 14 residues. The CDR3: CASNLGVGGNGYAF. DNA of the CDR3: TGTGCCAGCAATCTGGGAGTGGGGGGCAATGGCTACGCCTTC.

Note on this clonotype: A junction boundary mismatches the germline segment, possibly from a read error. The genes are TRBV7-9 and TRBJ2-1; no reliable D call. Germline V lookup: CDR1 SEHNR, CDR2 FQNEAQ (reference sequence). The length of the CDR3 is 15 residues. The CDR3 DNA is TGCGCCAGCAGCATCCTGGTCGACTTCTACAATGAGCAGTTCTTC. It is translated as CASSILVDFYNEQFF.

The chain is built from TRBV12-3 or TRBV12-4 and TRBJ1-2; D uncertain. Trimming took off 9 bases at V and 4 bases at J, with 12 bases between the two ends. CDR3 length equals 12 residues. Here the CDR3 reads CASSIGLYGYTF. DNA for the CDR3: TGTGCCAGTAGTATAGGACTCTATGGCTACACCTTC.